Listed here are 29 T cell receptor beta chains from one sample, sequenced in a study of CD8+ T cells in alopecia areata. Sequencing relied on a cDNA template that was reverse transcribed from extracted RNA. Here immunoSEQ multiplex PCR was the method, and the copy in TCRdb shows in-frame clones only, minus some. The sample has 150,000 or so clones; more than 40% are singletons. Sequenced input: CD4+ T cells sorted from blood. The receptors were gathered from a human donor with alopecia areata.

This clone was picked up one time. The V call is TRBV29-1, the J call TRBJ2-5; D unresolved. V was cut by 5 bases and J by 5 bases, with 12 bases left in between. Germline CDR1 SQVTM, CDR2 ANQGSEA. CDR3 length equals 12 residues. For the CDR3, the DNA is TGCAGCGTTTTCGAGTTAGGTGAGACCCAGTACTTC. This translates into CSVFELGETQYF.

This clone was seen a handful of times. The chain links TRBV27 to TRBJ2-5; D is perhaps TRBD1 (5 bases). V gave up 6 bases and J gave up 7 bases, with 15 bases separating them. This CDR3 is built from 13 residues. CDR1 and CDR2 from the germline V gene are MNHEY and SMNVEV (reference sequence). The CDR3: CASSMLSRGTQYF. The CDR3 DNA reads TGTGCCAGCAGCATGTTGTCTAGGGGGACCCAGTACTTC.

This rearrangement joins TRBV5-1 to TRBJ2-1, with D possibly TRBD1 on 6 matching bases. Germline CDR1 SGHRS, CDR2 YFSETQ. This CDR3 region has 14 residues. With 9 bases removed from V and 1 base from J, the gap between germline ends came to 14 bases. CDR3: CATSPTGSYNEQFF. Here the CDR3 DNA reads TGCGCCACCTCCCCGACAGGTTCCTACAATGAGCAGTTCTTC.

This clone was detected a few times. V gene TRBV5-1 combines with J gene TRBJ2-7; no clear D gene. Trimming removed 4 bases at V and 5 bases at J, with 13 bases between. The V gene's germline CDR1 is SGHRS and CDR2 YFSETQ. This CDR3 has 13 residues. CDR3 residues: CASSQSQVDEQYF. The CDR3, as DNA: TGCGCCAGCAGCCAATCCCAGGTTGACGAGCAGTACTTC.

This clone was observed a handful of times. The V and J genes are TRBV5-1 and TRBJ1-1; D gene ambiguous. The CDR3 consists of 15 residues. Germline V gene lookup returns CDR1 SGHRS and CDR2 YFSETQ. V lost 4 bases and J lost 3, with 16 bases in between. The CDR3 DNA is TGCGCCAGCAGCGGCCCTTGGGGTGGGCACACTGAAGCTTTCTTT. It encodes CASSGPWGGHTEAFF.

The chain couples TRBV29-1 to TRBJ2-4; D possibly corresponds to TRBD2 (6 bases). Germline V gives CDR1 SQVTM, CDR2 ANQGSEA. The V gene lost 7 bases and the J gene lost 2 bases, with 15 bases spanning the gap. This CDR3 is built from 14 residues. CDR3 sequence: CSARLGRTKNIQYF. The CDR3 DNA follows: TGCAGCGCTCGCCTAGGGAGGACCAAAAACATTCAGTACTTC.

Turning to this clone: Other nucleotide sequences in the sample specify the same CDR3. The V and J genes are TRBV20-1 and TRBJ2-3, with D hard to call. Trimming left V 2 bases short and J 3 bases short, with 3 bases between. The V gene's germline CDR1 is DFQATT and CDR2 SNEGSKA (reference sequence). This CDR3 comprises 11 residues. The CDR3 region has the DNA TGCAGTGCTAGATATACAGATACGCAGTATTTT. As protein: CSARYTDTQYF.

Here the CDR3 DNA reads TGTGCCAGCAGCTTAGTAGGGCTAGCGGTTGGGGCTGAGCAGTTCTTC. Translating it yields CASSLVGLAVGAEQFF. The rearrangement links TRBV7-3 to TRBJ2-1, with 7 bases that match TRBD2. V dropped 2 bases and J dropped 9; count of bases not matched to a gene: 13. This CDR3 has 16 amino acids. From germline, CDR1 is SGHTA and CDR2 FQGTGA.

This clone was seen more than once but under ten times. The chain recombines TRBV4-1 with TRBJ1-5, with D possibly being TRBD1 (5 bases). The CDR3 consists of 17 residues. Trimming removed 4 bases from V and 5 bases from J, with 21 bases in between. Germline loops: CDR1 MGHRA, CDR2 YSYEKL. In nucleotides, the CDR3 is TGCGCCAGCAGCCCGGGACTCAAGACTCAAGAATATCAGCCCCAGCATTTT. Translating it yields CASSPGLKTQEYQPQHF.

This clone appeared once. V and J are TRBV7-3 and TRBJ1-2, with 7 bases fitting TRBD1. Per the germline V gene, CDR1 is SGHTA and CDR2 is FQGTGA. The CDR3 runs 13 residues. The J segment lost 7 bases and the V segment lost 3 bases, leaving 5 bases of the junction unmatched. CDR3 nucleotides: TGTGCCAGCAGCTTGGCAGGGGGTAGTGGCTACACCTTC. Translating gives CASSLAGGSGYTF.

The rearrangement links TRBV25-1 to TRBJ2-3; tentative D call: TRBD2 (7 bases). This CDR3 contains 14 residues. Trimming cost V 5 bases and J 4 bases, with 13 bases left between them. Per germline, CDR1 MGHDK and CDR2 SYGVNS. Here the CDR3 reads CASSFGGRPDTQYF. CDR3 in DNA: TGTGCCAGCAGTTTCGGGGGGCGCCCAGATACGCAGTATTTT. The full variable domain, completed using reference TRBV25-1 and TRBJ2-3, is EADIYQTPRYLVIGTGKKITLECSQTMGHDKMYWYQQDPGMELHLIHYSYGVNSTEKGDLSSESTVSRIRTEHFPLTLESARPSHTSQYLCASSFGGRPDTQYFGPGTRLTVL.

The chain recombines TRBV20-1 with TRBJ1-1; D is unresolved. CDR1 is DFQATT and CDR2 is SNEGSKA in the germline V gene (reference sequence). V was shortened by 0 bases and J by 10 bases, with 6 bases between the two germline ends. The CDR3 runs 10 residues. This chain's CDR3 is CSARDGVAFF. The CDR3 DNA reads as TGCAGTGCTAGAGACGGGGTAGCTTTCTTT.

This chain uses TRBV6-5 with TRBJ2-7; D is undetermined. Trimming took 5 bases from V and 2 from J, leaving 16 bases between them. The CDR3 has 15 amino acids. The germline V gene has CDR1 MNHEY and CDR2 SVGAGI. In nucleotides, the CDR3 is TGTGCCAGCAGTCCTGGTCTGCCCGCCACCTACGAGCAGTACTTC. This encodes CASSPGLPATYEQYF.

The rearrangement uses TRBV5-1 and TRBJ2-4, with D uncertain. With 7 bases removed from V and 1 base from J, the gap between germline ends came to 15 bases. Germline-derived CDR1 and CDR2 are SGHRS and YFSETQ. CDR3 size: 15 residues. The DNA of the CDR3 is TGCGCCAGCCGAGAAGTGGGAACGGCCAAAAACATTCAGTACTTC. Its protein product is CASREVGTAKNIQYF. The full variable domain, rest sourced from reference TRBV5-1 and TRBJ2-4, is KAGVTQTPRYLIKTRGQQVTLSCSPISGHRSVSWYQQTPGQGLQFLFEYFSETQRNKGNFPGRFSGRQFSNSRSEMNVSTLELGDSALYLCASREVGTAKNIQYFGAGTRLSVL.

The chain couples TRBV30 to TRBJ2-5, with unresolved D. V lost 2 bases and J lost 1, with 11 bases in between. Germline V gene lookup returns CDR1 GTSNPN and CDR2 SVGIG (reference sequence). The CDR3 runs to 14 residues. CDR3 region: CAWSPTPSQETQYF. The CDR3 coding sequence is TGTGCCTGGAGTCCGACCCCGTCCCAAGAGACCCAGTACTTC.

This chain joins TRBV7-3 and TRBJ2-1, with D maybe TRBD2 (5 bases). CDR3 size: 13 residues. CDR1 and CDR2 from the germline V gene are SGHTA and FQGTGA. V was cut by 5 bases and J by 5 bases, with 10 bases left in between. This CDR3 is CASSTTGNNEQFF. Here the CDR3 DNA reads TGTGCCAGCAGCACAACGGGGAACAATGAGCAGTTCTTC.

The J gene is TRBJ2-3, the V gene TRBV7-9; no clear D gene. The CDR3 runs 14 residues. The V end was cut by 0 bases, the J end by 2 bases, with 6 bases between. CDR1 is SEHNR, CDR2 FQNEAQ, per germline (reference sequence). Here the CDR3 DNA reads TGTGCCAGCAGCTTAGCGCAGCCCACAGATACGCAGTATTTT. Translation: CASSLAQPTDTQYF.

This chain joins TRBV4-1 and TRBJ1-2; the D is unclear. The germline CDR1 and CDR2 sequences are MGHRA and YSYEKL. Trimming shortened V by 2 bases and J by 6 bases, and 13 bases separated the two germline ends. CDR3 length: 14 residues. This CDR3 reads CASSQSSWGNGYTF. The CDR3 bases are TGCGCCAGCAGCCAATCTTCGTGGGGTAATGGCTACACCTTC.

V usage is TRBV11-1 and J usage is TRBJ2-5, with TRBD2 matching 8 bases. The J segment lost 4 bases and the V segment lost 4 bases, leaving 14 bases of the junction unmatched. The germline CDR1 and CDR2 sequences are SGHAT and FQDESV (reference sequence). CDR3 size: 17 residues. The CDR3 nucleotides read TGTGCCAGCAGCTCCCCTGCCTTCGGGAGGGCCTCAGAGACCCAGTACTTC. Translating it yields CASSSPAFGRASETQYF.

This clone turned up a few times. The chain joins TRBV7-8 to TRBJ2-3; D remains unclear. CDR1 and CDR2 from the germline V gene are SGHVS and FQNEAQ. The length of the CDR3 is 11 residues. V shed 5 bases and J shed 6 bases, with 6 bases lying between them. CDR3 loop: CASSHPDTQYF. CDR3 sequence (DNA): TGTGCCAGCAGCCACCCGGATACGCAGTATTTT.

The chain joins TRBV25-1 to TRBJ1-1; D may be TRBD1 (6 bases). Trimming took 6 bases from V and 8 from J, leaving 10 bases between them. Germline assignment: CDR1 MGHDK and CDR2 SYGVNS. This CDR3 has 11 residues. The DNA for the CDR3 is TGTGCCAGCAGCCACAGGGCCGAAGCTTTCTTT. It codes for CASSHRAEAFF.

The chain recombines TRBV5-1 with TRBJ1-1; D remains unclear. V was cut by 3 bases and J by 1 base, with 7 bases left in between. CDR1 is SGHRS and CDR2 is YFSETQ in the germline V gene. This CDR3 region has 13 residues. As DNA, the CDR3 is TGCGCCAGCAGCTCGCAGTGGAACACTGAAGCTTTCTTT. Its translation: CASSSQWNTEAFF.

This clone was observed a few times. The rearrangement uses TRBV7-9 and TRBJ2-5; D is unclear. The V end lost 7 bases, the J end lost 3 bases, and 18 bases lay between the germline ends. Germline V CDR1 and CDR2: SEHNR, FQNEAQ (reference sequence). This CDR3 spans 15 amino acids. The CDR3 nucleotides are TGTGCCAGCACCACCCCCCAGAACTCCGAAGAGACCCAGTACTTC. Translation: CASTTPQNSEETQYF. Drawing the rest from reference TRBV7-9 and TRBJ2-5, the complete variable domain is DTGVSQNPRHKITKRGQNVTFRCDPISEHNRLYWYRQTLGQGPEFLTYFQNEAQLEKSRLLSDRFSAERPKGSFSTLEIQRTEQGDSAMYLCASTTPQNSEETQYFGPGTRLLVL.

The chain joins TRBV29-1 to TRBJ2-1, with D maybe TRBD1 (6 bases). Germline V gives CDR1 SQVTM, CDR2 ANQGSEA. The V and J ends lost 6 bases and 7 bases respectively, with 10 bases between them. This CDR3 comprises 11 residues. This CDR3 is CSVRDRNEQFF. The CDR3 DNA is TGCAGCGTCCGCGACAGGAATGAGCAGTTCTTC.

The J gene is TRBJ2-7, the V gene TRBV30, with 7 positions matching TRBD1. The ends lost 0 bases at V and 4 bases at J; junction bases unmatched: 9. CDR3 length: 15 amino acids. CDR1 GTSNPN and CDR2 SVGIG come from the germline V gene (reference sequence). Written as DNA, the CDR3 is TGTGCCTGGAGTGTCCCGGGACAGACAATTTACGAGCAGTACTTC. This gives the protein CAWSVPGQTIYEQYF.

The V call is TRBV5-1, the J call TRBJ2-7, with 12 bases fitting TRBD2. Germline CDR1 SGHRS, CDR2 YFSETQ. V was pared by 4 bases and J by 1 base, with 9 bases of the junction left unmatched. The CDR3 is 17 residues long. CDR3 bases: TGCGCCAGCAGCCCACGGACTAGCGGGAAAGAGTCCTACGAGCAGTACTTC. Translated, it gives CASSPRTSGKESYEQYF.

This clone has just a few counts. V is TRBV2 and J is TRBJ2-1; no definite D call. Germline CDR1 is SNHLY and CDR2 is FYNNEI. Trimming removed 2 bases at V and 6 bases at J, with 11 bases between. The CDR3 totals 14 residues. DNA for the CDR3: TGTGCCAGCAGTGAAATGTTAGTAATCAATGAGCAGTTCTTC. Amino acid sequence: CASSEMLVINEQFF. Full variable domain (outside the CDR3, taken from reference TRBV2 and TRBJ2-1): EPEVTQTPSHQVTQMGQEVILRCVPISNHLYFYWYRQILGQKVEFLVSFYNNEISEKSEIFDDQFSVERPDGSNFTLKIRSTKLEDSAMYFCASSEMLVINEQFFGPGTRLTVL.

The chain has TRBV29-1 and TRBJ2-4; TRBD1 or TRBD2 may be the D gene (5 bases each). This CDR3 region has 13 residues. With 4 bases removed from V and 0 bases from J, the gap between germline ends came to 7 bases. The germline V gene has CDR1 SQVTM and CDR2 ANQGSEA. The DNA of the CDR3 is TGCAGCGTTGTGGGGGTAGCCAAAAACATTCAGTACTTC. Translated: CSVVGVAKNIQYF.

V and J are TRBV15 and TRBJ1-4, with D perhaps matching TRBD1 (5 bases). Germline assignment: CDR1 LNHNV and CDR2 YYDKDF (reference sequence). The V and J ends lost 2 bases and 5 bases respectively, with 12 bases between them. The CDR3 sequence is 15 residues long. CDR3 bases: TGTGCCACCAGCAGAAAGACAGTTGTAAATGAAAAACTGTTTTTT. This sequence encodes CATSRKTVVNEKLFF.